This TCR beta chain was identified in a study of Ad26.COV2.S vaccination and SARS-CoV-2 variants. Study outcomes and limitations: Substantial breadth was reported for post-vaccination spike-specific CD8+ and CD4+ T cells. Overall T cell responses may have been underestimated by the analyses of TCR breadth and depth. Comparable non-spike TCR breadth was observed in vaccine and placebo recipients. Vaccinees showed greater spike-specific TCR breadth than placebo recipients.

The CDR3 has 12 amino acids. The germline gives CDR1 SQVTM, CDR2 ANQGSEA. Trimming shortened V by 7 bases and J by 0 bases, and 10 bases separated the two germline ends. For this clone: Its antigen is undetermined.

Using immunoSEQ multiplex PCR, the repertoire was profiled, and TCRdb retains in-frame clones only, with some absent. The data contain approximately 97,000 clones, about 78% of them seen just once; the ten biggest clones take up about 18%. Material: peripheral blood, obtained after recovery from COVID-19. The chain combines TRBV29-1 with TRBJ2-7; D might be TRBD2 (6 bases). This sequence was found in a human donor who had recovered from COVID-19. CDR3 nucleotides: TGCAGCGGCGCCGGGAGCTCCTACGAGCAGTACTTC. Encoded protein: CSGAGSSYEQYF.